These 10 T cell receptor beta chains originate from one sample sequenced in a study of blood T cell repertoires in COVID-19 (dated by TCRdb to 2020 to 2022). The receptor library was made with the immunoSEQ multiplex PCR assay. In TCRdb, the immuneACCESS table is reduced to in-frame sequences with V and J assigned. These tables do not hold every clone; where another copy was compared, an unresolved V gene accounts for under half, and the others remain unexplained. The sample contains roughly 93,000 clones, over 70% of them found a single time. The top ten clones comprise roughly 10% of the sample. Sequenced material: peripheral blood. These receptors came from a woman of 80 years or more with acute or convalescent COVID-19.

The chain is built from TRBV5-1 and TRBJ2-3, with D uncertain. The germline V and J ends were trimmed by 2 bases and 0 bases, with 10 bases remaining between them. This CDR3 spans 15 amino acids. Germline V gene data show CDR1 as SGHRS and CDR2 as YFSETQ. The CDR3 nucleotides read TGCGCCAGCAGCTTCGTTGGGCCTAGCACAGATACGCAGTATTTT. Its protein is CASSFVGPSTDTQYF.

This chain uses TRBV7-8 with TRBJ2-7; 8 bases are a match to TRBD2. V shed 5 bases and J 7 bases; nucleotides not matched to a gene: 10. In germline, CDR1 is SGHVS, CDR2 FQNEAQ. The CDR3 extends over 14 amino acids. CDR3 amino acids: CASSLGGGMVEQYF. The CDR3 nucleotides are TGTGCCAGCAGCCTCGGGGGGGGGATGGTTGAGCAGTACTTC. The full variable domain, rest sourced from reference TRBV7-8 and TRBJ2-7, is GAGVSQSPRYKVAKRGQDVALRCDPISGHVSLFWYQQALGQGPEFLTYFQNEAQLDKSGLPSDRFFAERPEGSVSTLKIQRTQQEDSAVYLCASSLGGGMVEQYFGPGTRLTVT.

The chain employs TRBV6-7 and TRBJ2-7; a possible D gene is TRBD2 (6 bases). TRBV6-7 is an ORF for which the function is uncertain. Trimming took off 0 bases at V and 6 bases at J, with 27 bases between the two ends. The CDR3 covers 19 residues. The CDR3 loop reads CASSYSNPGAGRTGPEQYV. The CDR3 DNA is TGTGCCAGCAGTTACTCCAACCCTGGGGCGGGACGCACAGGACCCGAGCAGTACGTC.

V and J are TRBV28 and TRBJ2-2; 7 positions agree with TRBD2. CDR3 size: 16 residues. Germline CDR1 MDHEN, CDR2 SYDVKM. J lost 4 bases, V lost 2 bases, and 7 bases had no gene match. CDR3 sequence reads: CASSLRLAVSTGELFF. The CDR3 nucleotides are TGTGCCAGCAGTTTAAGGCTAGCGGTGAGCACCGGGGAGCTGTTTTTT.

This clone was counted between two and nine times. V is TRBV9 and J is TRBJ2-7; perhaps TRBD1 as D (6 bases). Per germline, CDR1 SGDLS and CDR2 YYNGEE. The length of the CDR3 is 13 residues. Trimming left V 3 bases short and J 6 bases short, with 13 bases between. CDR3 protein: CASSEQGQGEQYF. The CDR3 DNA reads as TGTGCCAGCAGCGAACAGGGTCAGGGCGAGCAGTACTTC.

The genes are TRBV29-1 and TRBJ2-1, with a tentative D call TRBD2 (6 bases). Per the germline V gene, CDR1 is SQVTM and CDR2 is ANQGSEA. The CDR3 spans 13 residues. Trimming took 5 bases from V and 3 from J, leaving 11 bases between them. CDR3 nucleotides: TGCAGCGTTCGCCCAGCGGGCTACAATGAGCAGTTCTTC. Its translation is CSVRPAGYNEQFF.

The chain uses TRBV6-5 and TRBJ2-2, with a possible D match to TRBD2 (7 bases). With 7 bases removed from V and 4 bases from J, the gap between germline ends came to 13 bases. The CDR3 runs 14 residues. Germline V gene data show CDR1 as MNHEY and CDR2 as SVGAGI. The CDR3 DNA reads TGTGCCAGCAAGGGGGGGCCGAGCACCGGGGAGCTGTTTTTT. As protein: CASKGGPSTGELFF.

The rearrangement uses TRBV5-1 and TRBJ1-1; TRBD1 aligns across 7 bases. The CDR3 runs to 14 residues. The V and J ends lost 3 bases and 1 base, in that order; junction bases with no gene match: 3. Germline CDR1 SGHRS, CDR2 YFSETQ. The CDR3 region is CASSSDRPNTEAFF. The CDR3 DNA sequence: TGCGCCAGCAGCTCGGACAGGCCGAACACTGAAGCTTTCTTT.

The DNA for the CDR3 is TGTGCCAGCAGCTTGGCGTCAGGGGGCGGTTCACCCCTCCACTTT. It is translated as CASSLASGGGSPLHF. This chain uses TRBV5-4 with TRBJ1-6; 8 bases are a match to TRBD1. Trimming cost V 0 bases and J 9 bases; bases outside gene matches: 5. In germline, CDR1 is SGHNT, CDR2 YYREEE (reference sequence). This CDR3 is built from 15 residues.

CDR3 sequence (DNA): TGTGCCAGCAATGCGGGACAGCCGGGTGAAAAACTGTTTTTT. Translated: CASNAGQPGEKLFF. The V gene is TRBV2, the J gene TRBJ1-4, with 7 bases that match TRBD1. Germline CDR1 and CDR2: SNHLY and FYNNEI. V lost 7 bases to trimming and J lost 7 bases; unmatched junction nucleotides: 9. The CDR3 covers 14 residues.